This T cell receptor (beta chain) emerged from a study of blood T cell repertoires in COVID-19. Study information: Samples came from the United States, Italy and Spain, spanning acute and convalescent COVID-19. The cDNA or gDNA used as material had been derived from T cells, B-cell-depleted T cells, or PBMCs.

V trimming: 5 bases; J trimming: 3 bases; junction bases outside the gene matches: 13. The length of the CDR3 is 16 residues. Germline-derived CDR1 and CDR2 are LGHDT and YNNKEL (reference sequence). Methods used by the authors: Reference gene primers were amplified, and this amplification served to estimate nucleated cell counts. Data came from immunoSEQ multiplex PCR; TCRdb stores just in-frame clones and leaves some out. D and trimming were read from the DNA, whereas the V and J calls and clone size are those reported in that table. The table lists approximately 200,000 clones, roughly 79% of them singletons.

Source material: peripheral blood. The source is a human donor with acute or convalescent COVID-19. The donor label of this sample is uncertain. The chain couples TRBV3-1 (or the pseudogene TRBV3-2) to TRBJ2-7; 7 positions agree with TRBD1. The CDR3 region is CASSALSTGQVYEQYF. The CDR3 DNA reads TGTGCCAGCAGCGCACTATCGACAGGGCAAGTCTACGAGCAGTACTTC.